These T cell receptor beta chains were read from a single sample in a study of blood T cells in healthy people across ages. TCRdb passed the 5' RACE reads through MiXCR, listing each CDR3 protein once. Of around 800,000 distinct CDR3 sequences listed, roughly 24% are singletons. This sample also belongs to another study, concerning T cells of mothers and their children.

The specimen was blood. These receptors came from a boy younger than 18 in good health. Both conserved end residues are part of each CDR3. The order of the fields is D gene, J gene, clone size, V gene, CDR3 protein, CDR3 DNA. D genes are given only for firm matches. Clone size is shown for a subset of rows, as once, few, many or a class of expanded clone.

d_gene: TRBD1
j_gene: TRBJ2-4
abundance: NA
v_gene: TRBV7-2
CDR3aa: CARSLTGGRYDIQYF
CDR3nt: TGTGCCAGGAGCTTGACAGGGGGGCGATATGACATTCAGTACTTC

d_gene: NA
j_gene: TRBJ2-5
abundance: NA
v_gene: TRBV5-1
CDR3aa: CASREGGVLAETQHF
CDR3nt: TGCGCCAGCAGAGAGGGTGGGGTTCTGGCAGAGACCCAGCACTTC

d_gene: TRBD1
j_gene: TRBJ1-2
abundance: once
v_gene: TRBV2
CDR3aa: CASSPRTGGYGGYTF
CDR3nt: TGTGCCAGCAGTCCCCGGACAGGGGGGTATGGTGGCTACACCTTC

d_gene: NA
j_gene: TRBJ1-1
abundance: few
v_gene: TRBV6-2/TRBV6-3
CDR3aa: CASNYLGRGTEAFF
CDR3nt: TGTGCCAGCAATTATTTGGGCAGAGGTACTGAAGCTTTCTTT

d_gene: TRBD1
j_gene: TRBJ2-3
abundance: few
v_gene: TRBV11-2
CDR3aa: CASSASQGIGTDTQYF
CDR3nt: TGTGCCAGCAGCGCGTCACAGGGGATTGGCACAGATACGCAGTATTTT

d_gene: TRBD1
j_gene: TRBJ1-5
abundance: NA
v_gene: TRBV12-3/TRBV12-4
CDR3aa: CASSRQGGDQPQHF
CDR3nt: TGTGCCAGCAGCCGACAGGGCGGAGATCAGCCCCAGCATTTT

d_gene: NA
j_gene: TRBJ2-7
abundance: few
v_gene: TRBV2
CDR3aa: CASSVGGLGYEQYF
CDR3nt: TGTGCCAGCAGTGTTGGGGGGCTTGGCTACGAGCAGTACTTC

d_gene: NA
j_gene: TRBJ2-7
abundance: few
v_gene: TRBV7-2
CDR3aa: CASSRGPGNYEQYF
CDR3nt: TGTGCCAGCAGCCGAGGCCCAGGGAACTACGAGCAGTACTTC

d_gene: TRBD1
j_gene: TRBJ2-5
abundance: NA
v_gene: TRBV6-5
CDR3aa: CASSSGTGGGKTQYF
CDR3nt: TGTGCCAGCAGCTCCGGGACAGGGGGTGGGAAGACCCAGTACTTC

d_gene: NA
j_gene: TRBJ2-7
abundance: NA
v_gene: TRBV11-2
CDR3aa: CASSPPVGSNEQYF
CDR3nt: TGTGCCAGCAGCCCTCCGGTGGGGTCTAACGAGCAGTACTTC

d_gene: TRBD2
j_gene: TRBJ2-2
abundance: NA
v_gene: TRBV7-9
CDR3aa: CASSLFPSGVGGTGELFF
CDR3nt: TGTGCCAGCAGCTTATTTCCTAGCGGGGTCGGAGGGACCGGGGAGCTGTTTTTT

d_gene: NA
j_gene: TRBJ1-1
abundance: NA
v_gene: TRBV30
CDR3aa: CAWTQGLGPEAFF
CDR3nt: TGTGCCTGGACCCAGGGTTTGGGACCTGAAGCTTTCTTT

d_gene: TRBD1
j_gene: TRBJ1-5
abundance: few
v_gene: TRBV6-5
CDR3aa: CASSSRTGKSNQPQHF
CDR3nt: TGTGCCAGCAGTTCTCGGACAGGGAAGAGCAATCAGCCCCAGCATTTT

d_gene: NA
j_gene: TRBJ2-1
abundance: few
v_gene: TRBV15
CDR3aa: CATRWGYNEQFF
CDR3nt: TGTGCCACCAGGTGGGGGTACAATGAGCAGTTCTTC

d_gene: NA
j_gene: TRBJ2-1
abundance: few
v_gene: TRBV7-2
CDR3aa: CASSIGTPEQFF
CDR3nt: TGTGCCAGCAGCATAGGGACACCAGAGCAGTTCTTC

d_gene: NA
j_gene: TRBJ1-5
abundance: NA
v_gene: TRBV2
CDR3aa: CASSEEGGDQPQHF
CDR3nt: TGTGCCAGCAGTGAGGAGGGGGGGGATCAGCCCCAGCATTTT

d_gene: NA
j_gene: TRBJ2-7
abundance: few
v_gene: TRBV6-5
CDR3aa: CASSYGTESYEQYF
CDR3nt: TGTGCCAGCAGTTACGGAACAGAATCCTACGAGCAGTACTTC

d_gene: NA
j_gene: TRBJ1-6
abundance: NA
v_gene: TRBV27
CDR3aa: CASSPLGAYNSPLHF
CDR3nt: TGTGCCAGCAGTCCCCTAGGCGCCTATAATTCACCCCTCCACTTT

d_gene: TRBD2
j_gene: TRBJ2-1
abundance: few
v_gene: TRBV7-2
CDR3aa: CASSLALAAYNEQFF
CDR3nt: TGTGCCAGCAGCTTAGCCCTAGCGGCCTACAATGAGCAGTTCTTC

d_gene: NA
j_gene: TRBJ1-2
abundance: few
v_gene: TRBV9
CDR3aa: CASSVQDRGGYTF
CDR3nt: TGTGCCAGCAGCGTACAGGATAGAGGTGGCTACACCTTC

d_gene: NA
j_gene: TRBJ2-1
abundance: few
v_gene: TRBV2
CDR3aa: CASSARTGSYNEQFF
CDR3nt: TGTGCCAGCAGTGCCCGGACGGGCTCCTACAATGAGCAGTTCTTC

d_gene: NA
j_gene: TRBJ1-2
abundance: few
v_gene: TRBV28
CDR3aa: CASSPVPRGGSGYTF
CDR3nt: TGTGCCAGCAGTCCCGTTCCCCGCGGGGGCTCTGGCTACACCTTC

d_gene: NA
j_gene: TRBJ2-7
abundance: NA
v_gene: TRBV2
CDR3aa: CASIGSGTYEQYF
CDR3nt: TGTGCCAGCATAGGCTCGGGCACCTACGAGCAGTACTTC

d_gene: NA
j_gene: TRBJ1-1
abundance: once
v_gene: TRBV6-4
CDR3aa: CASSKGRNTEAFF
CDR3nt: TGTGCCAGCAGTAAAGGACGCAACACTGAAGCTTTCTTT

d_gene: NA
j_gene: TRBJ2-6
abundance: few
v_gene: TRBV7-8
CDR3aa: CASSFSGAGANVLTF
CDR3nt: TGTGCCAGCAGCTTTTCAGGGGCTGGGGCCAACGTCCTGACTTTC

d_gene: TRBD1
j_gene: TRBJ2-5
abundance: few
v_gene: TRBV28
CDR3aa: CASSLSGTVYF
CDR3nt: TGTGCCAGCAGTTTATCCGGGACAGTCTACTTC

d_gene: NA
j_gene: TRBJ2-5
abundance: NA
v_gene: TRBV28
CDR3aa: CASSLYQGLQETQYF
CDR3nt: TGTGCCAGCAGTTTATATCAGGGTTTGCAAGAGACCCAGTACTTC

d_gene: NA
j_gene: TRBJ2-2
abundance: many
v_gene: TRBV12-3/TRBV12-4
CDR3aa: CASSSRGAGELFF
CDR3nt: TGTGCCAGCAGCTCCAGGGGAGCCGGGGAGCTGTTTTTT

d_gene: TRBD2
j_gene: TRBJ2-1
abundance: few
v_gene: TRBV7-3
CDR3aa: CASSLRGGAGGRSSYNEQFF
CDR3nt: TGTGCCAGCAGCTTAAGGGGCGGCGCGGGGGGGAGGAGCTCCTACAATGAGCAGTTCTTC